Reported below is one TCR beta chain. This clone's antigen is unknown. From each donor, an approximately 2.3 ml peripheral blood sample was drawn into PAXgene tubes and stored at -80 degrees C. Total RNA was isolated from whole blood with the PAXgene blood miRNA kit on an automated QIAcube, without T cell sorting. Peripheral blood from monozygotic twin pairs who were concordant or discordant for inflammatory bowel disease underwent deep TCRalpha and TCRbeta repertoire profiling using unique molecular barcoding. Smoking habits were recorded for all twin pairs, and each individual was classified as a current, former or never smoker. The receptor library was made with 5' RACE. For each TCR library, 3,000 to 4,000 ng of total RNA was used. For each sample, cDNA synthesis with SMARTScribe reverse transcriptase was split into eight separate reactions. During cDNA synthesis, template switching was used to introduce unique molecular identifiers that contained a 6-nucleotide sample barcode. Amplification of TCRalpha and TCRbeta cDNA involved two nested PCRs of roughly 16 and 10 cycles, and each PCR was followed by bead purification. Before amplification, the cDNA was treated with uracil DNA-glycosylase and purified using the QIAquick PCR purification kit. In the second PCR, Illumina TruSeq-compatible adapters and sample-specific barcodes were added. TapeStation and Qubit were used to check library quality and concentration, and 4.5 to 6 ng of each library was pooled. Pooled libraries were sequenced on an Illumina HiSeq2500 single-index Rapid Run with 2 x 100 bp reads and custom sequencing primers. The authors' pipeline ran thus. MiGEC version 1.2.6 was used for UMI-based consensus assembly, which corrected PCR and sequencing errors. V(D)J alignment, clonotype assembly and CDR3 extraction were performed with MiXCR version 2.1.1. Gene usage, clonotype sharing and MAIT/NKT TCR abundance were normalised by analysing the top 1000, 10 000 and 20 000 clonotypes per sample. After downsampling to 27 000 UMIs, diversity was calculated as the inverse Simpson index using the vegan R package. Paired Mann-Whitney U tests on discordant twin pairs were used, with Benjamini-Hochberg multiple-testing correction. TCRdb reprocessed the reads; each CDR3 protein sequence makes one entry, and DNA is unavailable. What appears here as the V and J calls and clone size reflects TCRdb's work, not the paper's. This specimen's table enumerates about 300,000 distinct CDR3 sequences. The ten largest clones capture approximately 5.4% of the sample.

This sample stems from a study of monozygotic twins with inflammatory bowel disease (dated by TCRdb to 2018 to 2020). Turning to the overall study: The complete study included 28 monozygotic twin pairs: 19 IBD-discordant Danish pairs and nine German pairs, of which four were IBD-concordant and five were IBD-discordant. Within discordant pairs, disease-associated traits were sought mainly by comparing IBD patients with their genetically identical healthy co-twins. Each individual had, on average, about 151 000 unique TCRalpha sequences and 181 000 unique TCRbeta sequences available for analysis. Study-wide findings and limitations: Measured by the inverse Simpson index, TCRbeta repertoire diversity was lower in IBD patients than in their healthy co-twins. Fewer clonotypes were shared with other individuals by IBD patients than by healthy twins, most markedly in patients showing signs of disease activity. Because patients were on differing immunosuppressive treatments, the repertoires may have picked up extra background noise and inter-individual variability. The analysis was unable to tell apart different T cell subtypes. No single strong signal or clonotype linked to IBD turned up in the results, so the idea that one exists was not supported. No difference in repertoire similarity was observed between concordant and discordant twins, possibly owing to limited statistical power.

The germline V gene gives CDR1 as SGHRS and CDR2 as YFSETQ. There are 14 amino acids in the CDR3, from cysteine to phenylalanine inclusive. Only the protein sequence is given. Material for sequencing was blood. This clonotype was obtained from a human donor with ulcerative colitis or Crohn's disease, or a healthy co-twin of an affected twin (not recorded which). The sequence joins TRBV5-1 to TRBJ2-5; TCRdb's assignment of TRBD1 cannot be checked, as there is no DNA. CDR3 reads: CASSKDRGMETQYF.